This T cell receptor beta chain was recovered during a study of cytomegalovirus exposure and HLA in healthy donors. Whole-study findings and limits: One later analysis reportedly identified an Asian-associated ancestry cluster that showed fewer N-insertions than the roughly 600-donor mean. An assumption of roughly uniform sequencing depth across donors underlay the presence/absence analyses.

The PCR employed 60 Vbeta primers together with 13 Jbeta primers. Sequencing used immunoSEQ multiplex PCR; TCRdb keeps in-frame clones, though not all of them. Among approximately 200,000 clones, 60% to 80% were seen once, and the ten largest hold approximately 2.8%. CDR1 is SGDLS, CDR2 YYNGEE, per germline. The CDR3 contains 16 residues. V lost 2 bases and J 2 bases, leaving 14 bases between the germline ends. Healthy bone marrow donors made up the donor group. On this clone itself: Antigen unknown.

The genes are TRBV9 and TRBJ1-3; no clear D gene. Sequenced sample: PBMCs. The receptor's source is a young woman in good health and CMV-seropositive. CDR3 sequence (DNA): TGTGCCAGCAGCGTTGGAGGAACTGATACTGGAAACACCATATATTTT. Translating gives CASSVGGTDTGNTIYF.